The present T cell receptor beta chain was sequenced within a study of blood T cell repertoires in COVID-19. This CDR3 region has 17 residues. V was shortened by 4 bases and J by 0 bases, with 15 bases between the two germline ends. Germline V gene sequence: CDR1 LGHDT, CDR2 YNNKEL (reference sequence). Method: immunoSEQ multiplex PCR; TCRdb's copy keeps in-frame clones and lacks some. Seen here are 53,000 or so clones, about three quarters observed once, and the top ten hold about 45%. This chain connects TRBV3-1 (or the pseudogene TRBV3-2) to TRBJ1-4; tentative D call: TRBD1 (6 bases). This clonotype was sampled from a man in his 70s with active or convalescent COVID-19. Material for sequencing was peripheral blood. The CDR3 region has the DNA TGTGCCAGCAGCCCCCTGTGGCAGGGGACAACTAATGAAAAACTGTTTTTT. The encoded protein is CASSPLWQGTTNEKLFF.